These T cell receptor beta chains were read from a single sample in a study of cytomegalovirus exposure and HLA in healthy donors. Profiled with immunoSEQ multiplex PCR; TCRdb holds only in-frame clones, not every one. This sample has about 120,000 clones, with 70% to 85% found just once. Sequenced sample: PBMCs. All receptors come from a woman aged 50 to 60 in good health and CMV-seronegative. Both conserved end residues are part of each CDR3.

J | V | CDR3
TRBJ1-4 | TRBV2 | CASSEMRERQEKLFF
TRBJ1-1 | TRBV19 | CASSIGTDMNTEAFF
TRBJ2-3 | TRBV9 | CASSAGTSGTDTQYF
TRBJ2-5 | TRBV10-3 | CAISESSGIGETQYF
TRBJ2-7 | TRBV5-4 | CASSSDRFYEQYF
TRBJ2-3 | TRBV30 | CAWQGSSDTQYF
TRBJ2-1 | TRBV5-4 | CASRPVVEDEQFF
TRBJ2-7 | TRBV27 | CASSLFGSTYEQYF
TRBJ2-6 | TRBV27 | CASGGSGANVLTF
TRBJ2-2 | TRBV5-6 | CASSLELAGNTGELFF
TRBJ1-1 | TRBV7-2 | CASSFRGGQGNTEAFF
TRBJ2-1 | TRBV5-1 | CASSLGVGGNEQFF
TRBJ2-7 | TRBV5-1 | CASNPTGNSEQYF
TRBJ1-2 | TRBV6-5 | CASSPQGINYGYTF